The following is a T cell receptor beta chain sequence with its context. The antigen remains undetermined. This record comes from a study of T-cell memory formation after mild COVID-19. Whole-study results and caveats: Contracting clones from day 15 to 85 showed balanced CD4/CD8; later expanders favored CD4+.

This CDR3 has 15 residues. Trimming removed 1 base from V and 1 base from J; junction bases left unmatched: 4. Germline loops: CDR1 SGHRS, CDR2 YFSETQ. TCRdb analysed the 5' RACE reads with MiXCR anew, one entry per CDR3 protein. The sample carries just over 400,000 distinct CDR3 sequences, under 25% recorded once. Sequenced: PBMCs or a T cell subset sorted from them (not recorded which). This receptor was taken from an adult woman who had mild COVID-19 (a few samples of this study predate the infection). Cell type and time point are not known. J is TRBJ2-7 and V is TRBV5-1; 8 bases match TRBD1. CDR3 protein: CASSLTGGASYEQYF. In DNA form, the CDR3 reads TGCGCCAGCAGCTTGACAGGGGGAGCTTCCTACGAGCAGTACTTC. Full variable domain (rest looked up from reference TRBV5-1 and TRBJ2-7): KAGVTQTPRYLIKTRGQQVTLSCSPISGHRSVSWYQQTPGQGLQFLFEYFSETQRNKGNFPGRFSGRQFSNSRSEMNVSTLELGDSALYLCASSLTGGASYEQYFGPGTRLTVT.